This is a list of T cell receptor beta chains from one sample in a study of T cells after yellow fever vaccination. TCRdb independently ran MiXCR on the 5' RACE reads; one entry per CDR3 protein. The data show around 30,000 distinct CDR3 sequences, around 5% seen once. The sample here was CD8+ T cells sorted from PBMCs, taken 10 days after the yellow fever booster vaccination. The receptors were sampled from a man aged 30 to 45 who received the YFV17D yellow fever vaccine. Each CDR3 is given with its conserved first and last residue. The D gene is left open where the match is weak. Clone sizes are shown as once, few or many counts, or a class when the clone is expanded.

CARSQGSSSYEQYF	TGTGCCAGAAGCCAGGGGTCTAGCTCCTACGAGCAGTACTTC	many	TRBJ2-7	.	TRBV9
CASSFITGAMDSPLHF	TGTGCCAGCAGCTTCATAACGGGGGCCATGGATTCACCCCTCCACTTT	many	TRBJ1-6	.	TRBV6-5
CSVLTGDRDEQYF	TGCAGCGTCCTCACCGGCGACAGGGACGAGCAGTACTTC	few	TRBJ2-7	TRBD1	TRBV29-1
CASSERAFF	TGTGCCAGCAGCGAGAGGGCTTTCTTT	many	TRBJ1-1	.	TRBV7-2
CASSLGNHNEQFF	TGTGCCAGCAGTTTAGGTAACCACAATGAGCAGTTCTTC	many	TRBJ2-1	.	TRBV27
CASSLQVSVNEQFF	TGTGCCAGCAGCTTACAGGTTTCGGTCAATGAGCAGTTCTTC	few	TRBJ2-1	.	TRBV5-8
CASSTGTSGSLNEQFF	TGTGCCAGCAGTACCGGAACTAGCGGGAGTTTGAATGAGCAGTTCTTC	many	TRBJ2-1	TRBD2	TRBV6-2/TRBV6-3
CASSPGIYGSNQPQHF	TGTGCCAGCAGCCCAGGGATCTATGGGAGCAATCAGCCCCAGCATTTT	many	TRBJ1-5	.	TRBV5-5
CASSHRGRGAPIAKNIQYF	TGTGCCAGCAGCCACCGAGGGAGGGGAGCCCCGATAGCCAAAAACATTCAGTACTTC	many	TRBJ2-4	TRBD2	TRBV7-8
CASSAGGSGTDTQYF	TGTGCCAGCAGTGCAGGGGGCTCGGGCACAGATACGCAGTATTTT	many	TRBJ2-3	TRBD1	TRBV28
CASSFRGEASPYEQYF	TGTGCCAGCAGCTTCCGAGGGGAGGCCTCACCCTACGAGCAGTACTTC	many	TRBJ2-7	.	TRBV7-9
CASSYSLKGSYEQYF	TGTGCCAGCAGTTACTCGTTGAAAGGCTCCTACGAGCAGTACTTC	many	TRBJ2-7	.	TRBV6-2/TRBV6-3
CASSLASDTQYF	TGTGCCAGCAGCTTAGCGTCAGATACGCAGTATTTT	many	TRBJ2-3	.	TRBV7-8
CASSPIGLVDEQFF	TGTGCCAGCAGTCCGATAGGACTAGTCGATGAGCAGTTCTTC	many	TRBJ2-1	TRBD2	TRBV6-2/TRBV6-3
CASSLGGLGTEAFF	TGTGCCAGCAGCCTGGGGGGGTTGGGGACTGAAGCTTTCTTT	many	TRBJ1-1	.	TRBV9
CASSYSGRVRNEQFF	TGTGCCAGCAGTTACTCAGGGAGAGTTCGCAATGAGCAGTTCTTC	many	TRBJ2-1	.	TRBV6-2/TRBV6-3
CASSLFRGGYTGELFF	TGTGCCAGCAGTTTATTTCGGGGGGGATACACCGGGGAGCTGTTTTTT	many	TRBJ2-2	TRBD2	TRBV12-3/TRBV12-4
CASSQDQEMGSYNEQFF	TGCGCCAGCAGCCAAGATCAGGAGATGGGGTCCTACAATGAGCAGTTCTTC	many	TRBJ2-1	.	TRBV4-3
CSAISGRNEQFF	TGCAGTGCTATTAGCGGGAGGAATGAGCAGTTCTTC	many	TRBJ2-1	TRBD2	TRBV20-1
CASSYESGSTDTQYF	TGTGCCAGCAGTTACGAGAGCGGGAGTACAGATACGCAGTATTTT	many	TRBJ2-3	TRBD2	TRBV6-5
CASSLWMWGETQYF	TGTGCCAGCAGTCTATGGATGTGGGGAGAGACCCAGTACTTC	many	TRBJ2-5	.	TRBV6-2/TRBV6-3
CASTRLGPTGGTGELFF	TGTGCCAGCACCCGCCTGGGCCCTACGGGGGGCACCGGGGAGCTGTTTTTT	many	TRBJ2-2	TRBD2	TRBV27
CAIRDRGNETQYF	TGTGCCATCAGAGACAGGGGGAATGAGACCCAGTACTTC	many	TRBJ2-5	TRBD1	TRBV10-3
CASSLDGPYNEQFF	TGTGCCAGCAGCTTAGATGGACCGTACAATGAGCAGTTCTTC	many	TRBJ2-1	.	TRBV7-9
CSANMMHEQYF	TGCAGTGCAAACATGATGCACGAGCAGTACTTC	many	TRBJ2-7	.	TRBV20-1
CASSTGLYSGGELFF	TGTGCCAGCAGCACGGGACTTTACTCCGGCGGGGAGCTGTTTTTT	many	TRBJ2-2	.	TRBV11-2
CASSGVVQGQFTGELFF	TGCGCCAGCAGTGGGGTCGTGCAGGGCCAGTTCACCGGGGAGCTGTTTTTT	many	TRBJ2-2	.	TRBV10-1